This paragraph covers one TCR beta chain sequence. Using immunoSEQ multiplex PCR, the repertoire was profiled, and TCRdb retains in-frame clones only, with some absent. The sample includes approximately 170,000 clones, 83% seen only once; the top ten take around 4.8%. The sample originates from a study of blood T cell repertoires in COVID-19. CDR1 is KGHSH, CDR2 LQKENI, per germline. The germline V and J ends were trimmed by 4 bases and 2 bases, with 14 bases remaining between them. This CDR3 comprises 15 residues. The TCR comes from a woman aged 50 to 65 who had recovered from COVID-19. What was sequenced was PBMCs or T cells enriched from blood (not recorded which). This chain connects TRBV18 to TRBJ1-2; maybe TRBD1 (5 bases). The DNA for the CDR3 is TGTGCCAGCTCACAAATCGACGGGGGAAACTATGGCTACACCTTC. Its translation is CASSQIDGGNYGYTF.